This T cell receptor (beta chain) emerged from a study of T cell responses to AZD1222 COVID-19 vaccine. Assay used: immunoSEQ multiplex PCR; TCRdb lists only in-frame clones, some missing. This sample has 90,000 to 120,000 clones, with approximately 88% found just once. The V gene lost 6 bases and the J gene lost 3 bases, with 12 bases spanning the gap. The CDR3 is 13 amino acids. Regarding this clone: Its specificity is not known.

General observations from the study: Among AZD1222 vaccinees, only 5 to 7 were seropositive at baseline.

This sequence originates from an adult in good health. Specimen: peripheral blood, collected on day 0 of AZD1222 vaccination. The chain employs TRBV12-3 or TRBV12-4 and TRBJ2-7, with no clear D. The CDR3 reads CASSPGPRYEQYF. For the CDR3, the DNA is TGTGCCAGCAGCCCCGGGCCCCGCTACGAGCAGTACTTC.